This T cell receptor beta chain stems from a study of cytomegalovirus exposure and HLA in healthy donors. The CDR3 sequence is 15 residues long. With V trimmed by 2 bases and J by 6 bases, 2 bases remained unmatched. Germline CDR1 is SGHVS and CDR2 is FNYEAQ. PCR was performed using 60 Vbeta and 13 Jbeta primers. Only in-frame clones appear in the TCRdb table, and some are missing; sequencing was by immunoSEQ multiplex PCR. The sample has over 150,000 clones, 80% seen once. About this clone itself: Its antigen is not known.

Overall study results and limits: TCR beta V- and J-gene trimming was later associated with a missense DCLRE1C variant. In a later analysis, at a false discovery rate of 0.05, approximately 16,000 TCR beta sequences matched HLA alleles. Within the data, a cluster of highly shared sequence variants was likely a sequencing artifact.

The source is a woman aged 40-49 years in good health and CMV-seropositive. Sequenced sample: PBMCs. V is TRBV7-6 and J is TRBJ2-2, with 11 bases fitting TRBD2. CDR3 amino acids: CASSLTSGSAGELFF. The DNA of the CDR3 is TGTGCCAGCAGCTTAACTAGCGGGAGTGCCGGGGAGCTGTTTTTT. Based on the CDR3 plus reference TRBV7-6 and TRBJ2-2, the full variable domain is GAGVSQSPRYKVTKRGQDVALRCDPISGHVSLYWYRQALGQGPEFLTYFNYEAQQDKSGLPNDRFSAERPEGSISTLTIQRTEQRDSAMYRCASSLTSGSAGELFFGEGSRLTVL.